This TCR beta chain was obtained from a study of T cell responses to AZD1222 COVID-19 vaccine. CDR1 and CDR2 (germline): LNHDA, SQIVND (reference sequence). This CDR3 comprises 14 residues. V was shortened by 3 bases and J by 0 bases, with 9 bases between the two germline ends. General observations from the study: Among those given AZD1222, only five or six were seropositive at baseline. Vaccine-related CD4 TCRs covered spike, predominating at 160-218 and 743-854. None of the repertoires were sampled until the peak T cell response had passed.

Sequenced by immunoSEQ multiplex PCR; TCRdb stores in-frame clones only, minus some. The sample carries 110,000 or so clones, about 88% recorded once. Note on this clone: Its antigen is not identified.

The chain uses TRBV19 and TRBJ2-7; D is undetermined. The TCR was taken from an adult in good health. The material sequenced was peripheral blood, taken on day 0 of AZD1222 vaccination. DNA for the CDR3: TGTGCCAGTAGTATTGGTAAGGCCTCCTACGAGCAGTACTTC. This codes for CASSIGKASYEQYF. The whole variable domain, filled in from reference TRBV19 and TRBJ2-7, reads DGGITQSPKYLFRKEGQNVTLSCEQNLNHDAMYWYRQDPGQGLRLIYYSQIVNDFQKGDIAEGYSVSREKKESFPLTVTSAQKNPTAFYLCASSIGKASYEQYFGPGTRLTVT.